This note documents a single T cell receptor beta chain sequence. The antigen this receptor binds is unknown. The sample holds no much larger clone one base away, and base qualities are not on file. The sample belongs to a study of T cell repertoires in cytomegalovirus infection (dated by TCRdb to about 2019). About the full investigation: Recently identified HLA-C-restricted CMV epitopes, whose presentation resists viral immunomodulation, were targeted by peptide stimulations together with well-studied HLA-B-restricted epitopes. Donor HLA type was relevant to the analysis, because carriage of CMV infection together with the matching HLA type was indicated by public TCR beta signatures.

CDR1 and CDR2 are read off the germline V gene as MGHRA and YSYEKL. The CDR3 covers 16 residues, taking in both the cysteine and the phenylalanine. The only DNA kept is the CDR3, 48 bases in frame from the first base. Trimming at the junction amounts to 0 bases on V and 6 bases on J, and the germline ends lie 16 bases apart. Read against the paper, the sample's treatment or condition label means: in vitro stimulation with specific CMV peptide epitopes to enrich CMV-specific T cells. The paper's findings and limits, for the study overall: In both this cohort and an independent roughly 350-donor cohort, the cumulative frequency of public TCR beta family members distinguished carriers of CMV infection plus the relevant HLA type. The ex vivo response was dominated by HLA-C-restricted CMV-specific TCR beta clonotypes, which also provided the single most frequent clonotype in two of eight donors.

The data were produced on an Illumina HiSeq 1500. TCRdb reworked the public reads: Q25 trimming with fastp, MiXCR clone assembly, productive beta chains retained. Rows merge per CDR3 protein into single entries with the most common DNA and genes. This sample gives 830,000 or so distinct CDR3 sequences in total; 32% of them show up just once. Around 12% of the sample is taken by the ten largest. This TCR derives from a human donor in good health (CMV status not recorded). Some clones in this sample may be carry-over from other donors' samples. The chain is made from TRBV4-1 and TRBJ2-3, with TRBD1 tentatively as D gene (6 bases match). Sequenced here: cultured CD8+ T cells from PBMCs, sampled from culture after CMV antigen stimulation. The DNA sequence is as follows: TGCGCCAGCAGCCAAGAGCCCCTAGGGGGTGCGGATACGCAGTATTTT. Its protein product is CASSQEPLGGADTQYF.